This entry lists 14 T cell receptor beta chains sequenced from one sample in a study of response to subunit inactivated influenza vaccine (dated by TCRdb to the late 2010s). The library was made by RT-PCR. Data came from an Illumina HiSeq 2500. Starting from the raw public reads, TCRdb applied fastp trimming at Q25, assembled clones with MiXCR and retained in-frame beta chains. A single entry per CDR3 protein holds the most common genes and DNA from its merged rows. A total of 500,000 or so distinct CDR3 sequences appear in this sample, approximately 10% of them only once. Roughly 12% of the sample comes from the top ten. The intended sense of this specimen's time point label: more than 35 days after influenza vaccine administration. The starting material was PBMCs from blood, obtained 45 days after vaccination. These receptors all come from a man aged 50 or older who received an inactivated influenza vaccine. Donor details come from another sample of the same person, matched by shared clones.

This clonotype showed up just a few times. The V and J genes are TRBV6-5 and TRBJ1-2, with D tentatively TRBD1 (6 bases). CDR1 is MNHEY and CDR2 is SVGAGI in the germline V gene. The CDR3 is 13 residues long. The V end was cut by 0 bases, the J end by 8 bases, with 10 bases between. The CDR3 loop is CASSYSGRGGYTF. The CDR3 nucleotides are TGTGCCAGCAGTTACTCGGGCAGGGGCGGCTACACCTTC.

This clonotype was detected only a few times. The rearrangement uses TRBV5-1 and TRBJ2-1; TRBD1 aligns across 8 bases. Germline CDR1 and CDR2: SGHRS and YFSETQ. V lost 0 bases to trimming and J lost 1 base; unmatched junction nucleotides: 3. The CDR3 runs to 16 residues. This chain's CDR3 is CASSLVGQVSYNEQFF. CDR3 sequence (DNA): TGCGCCAGCAGCTTGGTGGGACAGGTTTCCTACAATGAGCAGTTCTTC.

The chain has TRBV21-1 and TRBJ1-5. TRBV21-1 is deemed a pseudogene. This CDR3 comprises 15 residues. In DNA, the CDR3 is TGTGCCAGCAAGAGACCGCTCCGAGGCAATCAGCCCCAGCATTTT. Its protein is CASKRPLRGNQPQHF.

The chain carries TRBV28 and TRBJ1-2, with 7 bases lining up with TRBD1. Germline lookup yields CDR1 MDHEN and CDR2 SYDVKM. J gave up 7 bases and V 8 bases, and 19 bases lay outside the gene matches. This CDR3 comprises 16 residues. CDR3 in amino acids: CASYPERDRVESGYTF. The CDR3, as DNA: TGTGCCAGCTATCCTGAAAGAGACAGGGTGGAGAGTGGCTACACCTTC.

This clonotype has only a few counts. The chain employs TRBV9 and TRBJ2-3; D is unresolved. The CDR3 is 13 amino acids. V lost 1 base and J 4 bases, leaving 7 bases between the germline ends. Germline CDR1 SGDLS, CDR2 YYNGEE. The CDR3 protein is CASSVPGPDTQYF. CDR3 coding DNA: TGTGCCAGCAGCGTACCCGGTCCAGATACGCAGTATTTT.

CDR3 DNA sequence: TGTGCCAGCAGCCGACCGGGGGGGGCGACTTCACCCCTCCACTTT. This codes for CASSRPGGATSPLHF. This chain connects TRBV7-9 to TRBJ1-6; TRBD1 is a possible D gene (6 bases). Germline CDR1 reads SEHNR; CDR2 reads FQNEAQ (reference sequence). CDR3 length equals 15 residues. Trimming took off 5 bases at V and 9 bases at J, with 17 bases between the two ends.

This clonotype appeared many times. The V and J genes are TRBV12-3 or TRBV12-4 and TRBJ2-2; D may be TRBD1 (6 bases). V was cut by 6 bases and J by 6 bases, with 8 bases left in between. This CDR3 contains 12 residues. The CDR3 DNA follows: TGTGCCAGCAGCCAGGGGCCCGGGGAGCTGTTTTTT. Its protein product is CASSQGPGELFF.

This chain connects TRBV20-1 to TRBJ2-5, with 10 bases lining up with TRBD2. Germline V gene lookup returns CDR1 DFQATT and CDR2 SNEGSKA (reference sequence). Germline trimming cut 5 bases from V and 2 bases from J; bases unmatched to any gene: 17. The CDR3 has 18 amino acids. DNA of the CDR3: TGCAGTGCTTCCCACCTCCTAGCGGGAGTGGTGCATCAAGAGACCCAGTACTTC. This encodes CSASHLLAGVVHQETQYF.

The rearrangement links TRBV3-1 to TRBJ2-1; 13 bases fit TRBD2. With 1 base clipped from V and 9 bases from J, the junction kept 3 bases outside the gene matches. The CDR3 is made up of 15 amino acids. Germline loops: CDR1 LGHDT, CDR2 YNNKEL (reference sequence). As DNA, the CDR3 is TGTGCCAGCAGCCAAGGACTAGCGGGGGGCGGTGAGCAGTTCTTC. It is translated as CASSQGLAGGGEQFF.

This rearrangement joins TRBV28 to TRBJ1-4; no firm D call. Germline CDR1 is MDHEN and CDR2 is SYDVKM. This CDR3 is built from 13 residues. V lost 5 bases to trimming and J lost 2 bases, with 6 bases between them. The CDR3 nucleotides read TGTGCCAGCAGTGAAGCTACTAATGAAAAACTGTTTTTT. The encoded protein is CASSEATNEKLFF.

Within the sample, this clonotype is hyperexpanded (1% or more). The J gene is TRBJ2-5, the V gene TRBV5-1; D gene uncertain. This CDR3 region has 15 residues. Germline values: CDR1 SGHRS, CDR2 YFSETQ. With 0 bases removed from V and 2 bases from J, the gap between germline ends came to 11 bases. The CDR3 sequence: CASSLAPTIQETQYF. The DNA for the CDR3 is TGCGCCAGCAGCTTGGCCCCGACAATTCAAGAGACCCAGTACTTC. Full variable domain (outside the CDR3, taken from reference TRBV5-1 and TRBJ2-5): KAGVTQTPRYLIKTRGQQVTLSCSPISGHRSVSWYQQTPGQGLQFLFEYFSETQRNKGNFPGRFSGRQFSNSRSEMNVSTLELGDSALYLCASSLAPTIQETQYFGPGTRLLVL.

This clonotype was detected only a few times. This sequence joins TRBV29-1 and TRBJ2-3; tentatively, D is TRBD2 (5 bases). V dropped 7 bases and J dropped 2 bases, with 19 bases sitting between them. The CDR3 length is 15 residues. Germline CDR1 is SQVTM and CDR2 is ANQGSEA. CDR3 bases: TGCAGCGCCGACGTAGGATTAGCGACCACAGATACGCAGTATTTT. It codes for CSADVGLATTDTQYF.

This chain uses TRBV20-1 with TRBJ2-5; possible D gene TRBD1, 6 bases. Germline V gene sequence: CDR1 DFQATT, CDR2 SNEGSKA (reference sequence). The V gene lost 1 base and the J gene lost 5 bases, with 11 bases spanning the gap. CDR3 length: 13 residues. This CDR3 reads CSARVTGDETQYF. DNA of the CDR3: TGCAGTGCTAGAGTGACAGGAGATGAGACCCAGTACTTC.

This clonotype was seen repeatedly, ten times or more. This chain uses TRBV5-6 with TRBJ2-1, with D perhaps matching TRBD2 (6 bases). Germline values: CDR1 SGHDT, CDR2 YYEEEE. CDR3 length: 12 amino acids. Trimming left V 3 bases short and J 6 bases short, with 7 bases between. The CDR3 sequence: CASSYGGNEQFF. The CDR3 DNA sequence: TGTGCCAGCAGCTACGGGGGCAATGAGCAGTTCTTC.